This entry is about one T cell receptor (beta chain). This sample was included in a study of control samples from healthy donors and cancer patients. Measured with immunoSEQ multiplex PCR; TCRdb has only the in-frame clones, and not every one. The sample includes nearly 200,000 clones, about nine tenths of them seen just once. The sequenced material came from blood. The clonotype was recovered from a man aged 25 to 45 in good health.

CDR3 loop: CASRTGGDSPLHF. CDR3 coding DNA: TGTGCCAGTCGGACAGGCGGGGATTCACCCCTCCACTTT. The chain carries TRBV2 and TRBJ1-6; 7 bases align to TRBD1. CDR1 is SNHLY, CDR2 FYNNEI, per germline. The CDR3 loop spans 13 amino acids. V lost 9 bases and J lost 8; bases outside the gene matches: 7.